Listed here is a single TCR beta chain. Those who participated ranged in age from 18 to 89 years and resided in about two dozen US areas. This sample was taken from a study of blood T cell repertoires in COVID-19. Sequenced by immunoSEQ multiplex PCR; TCRdb stores in-frame clones only, minus some. The table includes some 320,000 clones, roughly 90% detected once. Sequencing was performed on PBMCs or T cells enriched from blood (not recorded which). The clonotype was recovered from a man aged 55 to 69 who had recovered from COVID-19.

The CDR3 spells CSAISGFEQFF. In nucleotides, the CDR3 is TGCAGTGCCATTAGCGGGTTTGAGCAGTTCTTC. The chain has TRBV20-1 and TRBJ2-1; 7 bases line up with TRBD2. CDR3 size: 11 residues. V was pared by 6 bases and J by 9 bases, with 5 bases of the junction left unmatched. The germline CDR1 and CDR2 sequences are DFQATT and SNEGSKA (reference sequence).